The 8 T cell receptor beta chains reported below all come from one sample, sequenced in a study of T cells in women clearing cervical HPV infection. Repertoires were generated with immunoSEQ multiplex PCR, while TCRdb's copy carries only in-frame clones and drops some. Recorded for this sample: 28,000 or so clones. The sequencing sample was made of blood buffy coat. The receptors stem from a woman aged 18 to 69 with a cervical HPV16 infection that either progressed to CIN3+ or cleared (not recorded which).

On this clone: The observed sequence ends 3 residues before the CDR3 terminus, with the missing tail filled in from the germline J gene. This chain connects TRBV14 to TRBJ2-7; D is perhaps TRBD1 (6 bases). The CDR3 has 15 residues. Germline V gives CDR1 SGHDN, CDR2 FVKESK. With 4 bases removed from V and 2 bases from J, the gap between germline ends came to 15 bases. CDR3 DNA, as far as it was read: TGTGCCAGCAGCCCCCGACAGGCACGTACCTACGAG. It yields the protein CASSPRQARTYE. From start to end, the CDR3 is CASSPRQARTYEQYF.

A word on this clone: The read comes to an end 3 residues before the CDR3 does, leaving the germline J gene to fill in the end. The chain has TRBV5-5 and TRBJ1-1; 7 nucleotides align to TRBD1. The CDR3 consists of 14 residues. Germline-derived CDR1 and CDR2 are SGHKS and YYEKEE (reference sequence). V was pared by 4 bases and J by 2 bases, with 5 bases of the junction left unmatched. This chain's CDR3 is CASSRNRGNTEAFF. The covered CDR3 bases are TGTGCCAGCAGCCGGAACAGGGGTAACACTGAA.

For this clone: The read stops 3 residues short of the end of the CDR3; the missing end is completed from the germline J gene. This chain links TRBV19 with TRBJ2-2, with D possibly TRBD1 on 6 matching bases. The germline V gene encodes CDR1 LNHDA and CDR2 SQIVND (reference sequence). This CDR3 has 16 residues. The chain's CDR3 is CASSFGQHGPNEKLFF. The sequenced part of the CDR3 DNA is TGTGCCAGTAGTTTCGGACAGCATGGCCCTAATGAAAAG.

In regard to this clone: The read falls 3 residues short of the CDR3 end, and the missing part is taken from the germline J gene. The chain joins TRBV7-3 to TRBJ1-4; TRBD1 might be the D (6 bases). CDR3 length: 14 residues. CDR1 and CDR2 from the germline V gene are SGHTA and FQGTGA. V lost 5 bases and J 7 bases, leaving 14 bases between the germline ends. CDR3 residues: CASSAGVWGEKLFF. The CDR3 bases that were read are TGTGCCAGCAGCGCAGGGGTATGGGGTGAAAAA.

Of note for this clone: Read sequence stops 3 residues before the CDR3 end, and the germline J gene provides the missing end. The genes are TRBV6-4 and TRBJ1-6; 8 nucleotides agree with TRBD1. This CDR3 spans 15 amino acids. V gave up 6 bases and J gave up 6 bases; unmatched junction bases: 7. The germline gives CDR1 MRHNA, CDR2 SNTAGT. CDR3 sequence: CASRSGGAGNSPLHF. The CDR3 DNA, read in part, is TGTGCCAGCAGATCAGGGGGCGCGGGTAATTCACCC.

The CDR3 here is CASRGQGAGSPLHF. The part of the CDR3 DNA that was read is TGTGCCAGCAGGGGACAGGGGGCGGGTTCACCC. This sequence joins TRBV11-2 and TRBJ1-6, with TRBD1 identical over 12 bases. The CDR3 end is not reached by the read, which stops 3 residues before it; the germline J gene fills it in. Germline-derived CDR1 and CDR2 are SGHAT and FQNNGV. The CDR3 loop spans 14 amino acids. With 6 bases clipped from V and 9 bases from J, the junction kept 3 bases outside the gene matches.

As to this clone: The CDR3 extends 3 residues past the end of the read, so its final part is completed from the germline J gene. The chain is built from TRBV5-6 and TRBJ2-1, with 9 bases lining up with TRBD1. The V and J ends lost 4 bases and 3 bases, in that order; junction bases with no gene match: 5. The germline V gene has CDR1 SGHDT and CDR2 YYEEEE. The CDR3 covers 15 residues. CDR3: CASSVMTGGYNEQFF. The DNA read from the CDR3 is TGTGCCAGCAGCGTGATGACAGGGGGCTACAATGAG.

As regards this clone: The CDR3 is cut off 3 residues early in the read; its end comes from the germline J gene. The chain joins TRBV5-1 to TRBJ2-2; 9 bases agree with TRBD1. This CDR3 is 16 amino acids long. Germline CDR1 is SGHRS and CDR2 is YFSETQ. V gave up 2 bases and J gave up 3 bases; unmatched junction bases: 5. The DNA read from the CDR3 is TGCGCCAGCAGCTTAGGGGACAGGGCGGACACCGGGGAG. Its protein is CASSLGDRADTGE. The full-length CDR3 reads as CASSLGDRADTGELFF.